The 24 T cell receptor beta chains reported below all come from one sample, sequenced in a study of T-cell memory formation after mild COVID-19. TCRdb itself ran the 5' RACE reads through MiXCR, one entry per CDR3 protein. The sample yields over 350,000 distinct CDR3 sequences, 15% to 20% seen once. Sample: PBMCs or a T cell subset sorted from them (not recorded which). All receptors derive from a man aged 18-30 years who had mild COVID-19 (a few samples of this study predate the infection). Cell type and time point are not known.

This clonotype occurred a few times. The chain recombines TRBV19 with TRBJ2-2; D is undetermined. The germline V and J ends were trimmed by 8 bases and 7 bases, with 26 bases remaining between them. Looked up from germline, CDR1 is LNHDA and CDR2 is SQIVND (reference sequence). The CDR3 spans 17 residues. Here the CDR3 DNA reads TGTGCCAGTCGTTCTCTCCGGGCCCCAGAACGAGGCGGGGAGCTGTTTTTT. It is translated as CASRSLRAPERGGELFF.

In this sample, this clonotype turned up a few times. J is TRBJ2-2 and V is TRBV29-1, with D perhaps TRBD1 (5 bases). The V gene's germline CDR1 is SQVTM and CDR2 ANQGSEA. V was shortened by 6 bases and J by 4 bases, with 15 bases between the two germline ends. The CDR3 contains 14 residues. The CDR3 loop reads CSVALGQATGELFF. Written as DNA, the CDR3 is TGCAGCGTGGCCCTTGGACAAGCCACCGGGGAGCTGTTTTTT.

The chain joins TRBV6-6 to TRBJ1-1, with D perhaps TRBD1 (6 bases). Germline V CDR1 and CDR2: MNHNY, SVGAGI (reference sequence). CDR3 size: 14 residues. V shed 2 bases and J shed 5 bases, with 12 bases lying between them. For the CDR3, the DNA is TGTGCCAGCAGTTACGGGGGCCCGGGGACTGAAGCTTTCTTT. Amino acid sequence: CASSYGGPGTEAFF.

This clonotype turned up a few times. The rearrangement links TRBV7-3 to TRBJ1-4, with D hard to call. This CDR3 spans 13 amino acids. CDR1 is SGHTA, CDR2 FQGTGA, per germline. Trimming removed 2 bases from V and 10 bases from J, with 11 bases in between. Written as DNA, the CDR3 is TGTGCCAGCAGCTTATATGCTGGAGGAAAACTGTTTTTT. It specifies CASSLYAGGKLFF.

The chain joins TRBV6-5 to TRBJ2-3; 10 nucleotides match TRBD1. This CDR3 is 16 amino acids long. CDR1 MNHEY and CDR2 SVGAGI come from the germline V gene. J lost 0 bases, V lost 6 bases, and 6 bases had no gene match. The CDR3 sequence: CASRPGQGPSTDTQYF. The CDR3 DNA reads TGTGCCAGCAGACCGGGACAGGGGCCGAGCACAGATACGCAGTATTTT.

V and J are TRBV2 and TRBJ1-1; 7 bases line up with TRBD1. V shed 4 bases and J 6 bases; nucleotides not matched to a gene: 8. Germline V lookup: CDR1 SNHLY, CDR2 FYNNEI. This CDR3 comprises 14 residues. The CDR3: CASSGRQGSAEAFF. CDR3 bases: TGTGCCAGCAGTGGAAGACAGGGTAGCGCTGAAGCTTTCTTT.

This clonotype was seen many times. The rearrangement uses TRBV9 and TRBJ1-2; 8 nucleotides align to TRBD1. Unmatched junction bases numbered 7, after V lost 0 bases and J lost 6 bases. Germline CDR1 and CDR2: SGDLS and YYNGEE. There are 15 residues in the CDR3. CDR3 region: CASSVDPTGVDGYTF. The DNA for the CDR3 is TGTGCCAGCAGCGTAGACCCGACAGGGGTTGATGGCTACACCTTC. Complete variable domain (other parts from reference TRBV9 and TRBJ1-2): DSGVTQTPKHLITATGQRVTLRCSPRSGDLSVYWYQQSLDQGLQFLIQYYNGEERAKGNILERFSAQQFPDLHSELNLSSLELGDSALYFCASSVDPTGVDGYTFGSGTRLTVV.

The sample holds many counts of this clonotype. This chain joins TRBV6-4 and TRBJ2-3; 9 positions agree with TRBD2. The CDR3 is 13 residues long. J gave up 8 bases and V 3 bases, and 3 bases lay outside the gene matches. In germline, CDR1 is MRHNA, CDR2 SNTAGT. Written as DNA, the CDR3 is TGTGCCAGCAGTGATAAGACTAGCGGTACGCAGTATTTT. Its translation: CASSDKTSGTQYF.

This clonotype was recorded at least ten times. This chain connects TRBV28 to TRBJ1-4; the match to TRBD1 covers 9 bases. The CDR3 loop spans 15 amino acids. Losses at the gene ends were 8 bases for V and 7 bases for J; bases not matched to a gene: 11. The germline V gene has CDR1 MDHEN and CDR2 SYDVKM. Here the CDR3 DNA reads TGTGCCAGCGAAGACGGGGACAGGGATTTTGAAAAACTGTTTTTT. This codes for CASEDGDRDFEKLFF.

This clonotype was counted at least ten times. The chain joins TRBV5-1 to TRBJ2-1; D could derive from TRBD1 or TRBD2 (6 bases each). Germline CDR1 reads SGHRS; CDR2 reads YFSETQ. CDR3 length: 15 residues. V was pared by 6 bases and J by 2 bases, with 15 bases between. The CDR3 coding sequence is TGCGCCAGCAATTGGGGGGACAAGACCTACAATGAGCAGTTCTTC. Translating gives CASNWGDKTYNEQFF.

This clonotype was picked up a small number of times. The J gene is TRBJ1-4, the V gene TRBV20-1; D gene ambiguous. V lost 4 bases, J lost 8 bases, and 17 bases lay in between. The CDR3 has 14 residues. Per the germline V gene, CDR1 is DFQATT and CDR2 is SNEGSKA (reference sequence). In nucleotides, the CDR3 is TGCAGTGCTATCCCTTTGGGCAGCGGAGAAAAACTGTTTTTT. This sequence encodes CSAIPLGSGEKLFF.

V is TRBV10-3 and J is TRBJ1-2, with D uncertain. The germline V gene has CDR1 ENHRY and CDR2 SYGVKD. The CDR3 loop spans 11 amino acids. The germline V and J ends were trimmed by 10 bases and 3 bases, with 9 bases remaining between them. Written as DNA, the CDR3 is TGTGCCACCGCAGAATACTATGGCTACACCTTC. This gives the protein CATAEYYGYTF.

Points on this clonotype: Relative to the germline gene, one junction end is altered; a read error may explain this. The CDR3: CASRPSGGAQKTQYF. CDR3 bases: TGTGCCAGCAGGCCTAGCGGGGGGGCCCAAAAGACCCAGTACTTC. The chain uses TRBV7-2 and TRBJ2-5; 12 nucleotides line up with TRBD2. The CDR3 runs 15 residues. Germline V lookup: CDR1 SGHTA, CDR2 FQGNSA.

The chain uses TRBV6-5 and TRBJ2-2, with 9 bases matching TRBD1. The CDR3 runs to 15 residues. J was trimmed by 5 bases and V by 6 bases; bases with no gene match: 7. Looked up from germline, CDR1 is MNHEY and CDR2 is SVGAGI. Here the CDR3 DNA reads TGTGCCAGCAGACGGACAGGGGAATGGACCGGGGAGCTGTTTTTT. Its protein product is CASRRTGEWTGELFF.

This clonotype was seen a few times. The chain carries TRBV5-6 and TRBJ2-3, with TRBD2 matching over 7 bases. With 1 base clipped from V and 4 bases from J, the junction kept 9 bases outside the gene matches. This CDR3 is 16 amino acids long. Germline V gene data show CDR1 as SGHDT and CDR2 as YYEEEE. The CDR3 DNA sequence: TGTGCCAGCAGCTTGAAGCGGGGCGCTCAGCCAGATACGCAGTATTTT. Amino acid sequence: CASSLKRGAQPDTQYF.

The chain uses TRBV15 and TRBJ1-5; 8 bases are shared with TRBD1. This CDR3 comprises 13 residues. Germline V CDR1 and CDR2: LNHNV, YYDKDF (reference sequence). V was pared by 1 base and J by 11 bases, with 4 bases of the junction left unmatched. DNA of the CDR3: TGTGCCACCAGCAGAGCGACAGGGGTAGCCCAGCATTTT. Its protein is CATSRATGVAQHF.

There are many counts of this clonotype. The chain uses TRBV4-1 and TRBJ1-1; D unresolved. Trimming removed 0 bases at V and 2 bases at J, with 1 base between. CDR3 length equals 12 residues. Germline V gives CDR1 MGHRA, CDR2 YSYEKL. CDR3 nucleotides: TGCGCCAGCAGCCAAGATAACACTGAAGCTTTCTTT. The encoded protein is CASSQDNTEAFF.

This clonotype was detected ten times or more. The chain combines TRBV7-2 with TRBJ2-5, with 9 bases fitting TRBD1. Germline loops: CDR1 SGHTA, CDR2 FQGNSA. The CDR3 has 15 residues. Trimming at V came to 2 bases and at J to 5 bases, leaving 6 bases not matched to a gene. This chain's CDR3 is CASSLRTGGPETQYF. The CDR3 region has the DNA TGTGCCAGCAGCTTAAGAACAGGGGGCCCGGAGACCCAGTACTTC.

This sequence joins TRBV12-3 or TRBV12-4 and TRBJ2-5; a possible D gene is TRBD1 (5 bases). This CDR3 is 15 amino acids long. The germline V and J ends were trimmed by 3 bases and 5 bases, with 16 bases remaining between them. The CDR3 here is CASSLGQGSGETQYF. CDR3 nucleotide sequence: TGTGCCAGCAGTTTGGGGCAGGGCAGTGGGGAGACCCAGTACTTC.

The chain couples TRBV7-9 to TRBJ1-5; no clear D. The CDR3 consists of 15 residues. The V end was cut by 5 bases, the J end by 5 bases, with 16 bases between. Germline V CDR1 and CDR2: SEHNR, FQNEAQ (reference sequence). CDR3 in DNA: TGTGCCAGCAGCCGAACGACGGGAGGCGATCAGCCCCAGCATTTT. This encodes CASSRTTGGDQPQHF.

This clonotype has just a few counts. The chain uses TRBV11-2 and TRBJ1-2; the D gene is possibly TRBD1 (5 bases). V lost 6 bases and J lost 4, with 18 bases in between. The CDR3 is 15 amino acids. Germline loops: CDR1 SGHAT, CDR2 FQNNGV. CDR3 residues: CASRYNPGRPYGYTF. CDR3 nucleotides: TGTGCCAGCAGATACAACCCGGGACGTCCCTATGGCTACACCTTC.

The chain links TRBV5-1 to TRBJ2-1; tentatively, D is TRBD1 (6 bases). V dropped 2 bases and J dropped 0 bases, with 15 bases sitting between them. The CDR3 sequence is 17 residues long. CDR1 and CDR2 from the germline V gene are SGHRS and YFSETQ. This CDR3 reads CASSFAKTGNSYNEQFF. Written as DNA, the CDR3 is TGCGCCAGCAGCTTCGCAAAAACAGGGAACTCCTACAATGAGCAGTTCTTC.

The chain joins TRBV12-3 or TRBV12-4 to TRBJ2-3, with D perhaps matching TRBD2 (5 bases). The CDR3 contains 15 residues. The V and J ends lost 7 bases and 3 bases respectively, with 17 bases between them. CDR3 bases: TGTGCCAGCACTCCCGACGCGGGTCCGACAGATACGCAGTATTTT. It specifies CASTPDAGPTDTQYF.

This clonotype was recorded once. V is TRBV29-1 and J is TRBJ2-7; no firm D call. V was shortened by 5 bases and J by 5 bases, with 10 bases between the two germline ends. Germline values: CDR1 SQVTM, CDR2 ANQGSEA. The CDR3 is 11 residues long. The CDR3 nucleotides read TGCAGCGTTATCAGGACGAACGAGCAGTACTTC. Amino acid sequence: CSVIRTNEQYF.